Sequencing of this TCR beta chain was carried out in a study of blood T cell repertoires in COVID-19. TCRdb keeps only in-frame clones here, not all; method: immunoSEQ multiplex PCR. The table has a few hundred thousand clones, about 79% seen once. Unmatched junction bases numbered 4, after V lost 2 bases and J lost 0 bases. CDR1 is MNHNY and CDR2 is SVGAGI in the germline V gene (reference sequence). This CDR3 has 15 residues. The TCR was taken from an elderly man with acute or convalescent COVID-19. The chain has TRBV6-6 and TRBJ2-7, with 7 bases fitting TRBD1. The sample taken for sequencing was peripheral blood. The DNA of the CDR3 is TGTGCCAGCAGTTACCCGGGACAGAGCTCCTACGAGCAGTACTTC. Protein sequence: CASSYPGQSSYEQYF.